This entry is about one T cell receptor (beta chain). Germline assignment: CDR1 SGHRS and CDR2 YFSETQ. The CDR3 is made up of 16 amino acids. V dropped 0 bases and J dropped 3 bases, with 14 bases sitting between them. This sample was taken from a study of blood T cell repertoires in COVID-19. Overall study context: The origin of the acute and convalescent COVID-19 samples was the United States, Italy and Spain. T cells, B-cell-depleted T cells, or PBMCs provided the cDNA or gDNA that served as material.

Repertoires were generated with immunoSEQ multiplex PCR, while TCRdb's copy carries only in-frame clones and drops some. The repertoire holds under 200,000 clones, with around 83% as singletons. Sequencing used peripheral blood. This rearrangement joins TRBV5-1 to TRBJ2-3; the D is unclear. The receptor was isolated from a woman aged 80 or over with acute or convalescent COVID-19. This CDR3 reads CASSLANAPGTDTQYF. CDR3 bases: TGCGCCAGCAGCTTGGCCAATGCGCCCGGGACAGATACGCAGTATTTT. Complete variable domain (other parts from reference TRBV5-1 and TRBJ2-3): KAGVTQTPRYLIKTRGQQVTLSCSPISGHRSVSWYQQTPGQGLQFLFEYFSETQRNKGNFPGRFSGRQFSNSRSEMNVSTLELGDSALYLCASSLANAPGTDTQYFGPGTRLTVL.